This is a list of T cell receptor beta chains from one sample in a study of early T cells in non-severe SARS-CoV-2 infection. TCRdb re-called the 5' RACE reads through MiXCR, storing one row per CDR3 protein. The data hold about 34,000 distinct CDR3 sequences, with about 6.5% observed a single time. Sequenced sample: whole blood. The origin of the receptors is an adult who was a healthcare worker with PCR-confirmed SARS-CoV-2 infection or an uninfected control (not recorded which). Both conserved end residues are trimmed from each CDR3. A row's size may be missing; if present it is once, few, many or a size class.

clone size,V gene,CDR3 length,J gene,CDR3 protein
few,TRBV28,14,TRBJ2-7,ASSLLGSVSSYEQY
many,TRBV20-1,12,TRBJ2-3,SAGTSGGTDTQY
.,TRBV27,15,TRBJ2-3,ASSPLPGRVGTDTQY
few,TRBV7-9,12,TRBJ2-4,ASSLPGTGNIQY
few,TRBV7-3,14,TRBJ2-1,ASSLSPSGGAGEQF
few,TRBV10-3,12,TRBJ2-7,AISEPGGSYEQY
many,TRBV23-1,14,TRBJ1-1,AAPGTSQALNTEAF
many,TRBV30,12,TRBJ1-2,AWTRTGTNYGYT
many,TRBV18,13,TRBJ2-3,ASSPRDSSTDTQY
.,TRBV5-4,10,TRBJ1-1,ASSLSGSEAF
many,TRBV3-1,12,TRBJ1-1,ASSQYTRDTEAF
many,TRBV3-1,11,TRBJ1-1,ASSPRSNTEAF
many,TRBV6-5,14,TRBJ2-5,ASSRDSGGAGETQY
few,TRBV20-1,10,TRBJ2-1,SARTTGNEQF
.,TRBV20-1,12,TRBJ2-5,SARLGHYIETQY
.,TRBV7-2,15,TRBJ2-3,ASSLDVTSGGGDTQY
few,TRBV5-1,13,TRBJ2-4,ASRWDRGSKNIQY
few,TRBV6-1,12,TRBJ2-5,ASSPAGGRETQY
few,TRBV7-2,10,TRBJ2-5,ASSPVQETQY
many,TRBV20-1,8,TRBJ1-6,SAVKAPLH
many,TRBV7-2,12,TRBJ1-5,ASSFDRAGQPQH
many,TRBV7-2,12,TRBJ1-2,ASSSPGKGYGYT
few,TRBV7-2,15,TRBJ2-5,ASSLGTSGGLQETQY
many,TRBV28,12,TRBJ1-6,ASTRQTVNSPLH
many,TRBV3-2,11,TRBJ1-1,ASSQEGPREAF
many,TRBV20-1,10,TRBJ2-1,SARVAGGEQF
many,TRBV30,12,TRBJ1-6,AWSETPEGSPLH
many,TRBV29-1,10,TRBJ2-5,SGLTGRETQY
many,TRBV20-1,13,TRBJ2-3,SARELAGGRDTQY
many,TRBV6-5,14,TRBJ2-4,ASSSWTGIAKNIQY
many,TRBV24-1,13,TRBJ1-6,ATSDSRGTNSPLH
.,TRBV19,14,TRBJ1-5,ASRTLWTGGNQPQH
few,TRBV24-1,16,TRBJ2-1,ATSDRTPGQGSYNEQF
many,TRBV4-3,14,TRBJ2-7,ASSQDNSGNPYEQY
.,TRBV7-2,13,TRBJ1-5,ASSLAGQINQPQH
many,TRBV12-3/TRBV12-4,12,TRBJ2-5,ASSFSGGRETQY